This passage covers 15 T cell receptor beta chains from one sample sequenced in a study of cytomegalovirus exposure and HLA in healthy donors. Primers included in the PCR were 60 Vbeta and 13 Jbeta primers. TCRdb's table, derived via immunoSEQ multiplex PCR, lists solely in-frame clones and lacks some. The sample lists 80,000 or so clones; 63% were seen once. Material for sequencing was PBMCs. These receptor sequences come from a man aged 25-40 years in good health and CMV-seropositive.

V usage is TRBV18 and J usage is TRBJ1-1; TRBD1 might be the D (5 bases). The V and J ends lost 0 bases and 4 bases respectively, with 12 bases between them. CDR1 and CDR2 (germline): KGHSH, LQKENI. This CDR3 is 15 amino acids long. Here the CDR3 reads CASSPPGGESTEAFF. The CDR3 nucleotides read TGTGCCAGCTCACCACCGGGGGGGGAAAGCACTGAAGCTTTCTTT.

The CDR3 protein is CASRTSGRAYEQYF. In DNA, the CDR3 is TGTGCCAGCAGGACTAGCGGGAGGGCCTACGAGCAGTACTTC. The chain employs TRBV27 and TRBJ2-5, with 14 bases lining up with TRBD2. The J call is in doubt because the DNA end fits TRBJ2-7 better. CDR1 and CDR2 (germline): MNHEY, SMNVEV (reference sequence). The CDR3 is 14 residues long.

The chain couples TRBV7-9 to TRBJ2-1; D remains ambiguous. V lost 3 bases and J lost 0, with 6 bases in between. The CDR3 spans 14 residues. Germline V gene lookup returns CDR1 SEHNR and CDR2 FQNEAQ (reference sequence). The CDR3 spells CASSFTNSYNEQFF. The CDR3 nucleotides are TGTGCCAGCAGCTTTACAAACTCCTACAATGAGCAGTTCTTC.

This rearrangement joins TRBV18 to TRBJ2-7; the match to TRBD2 covers 10 bases. Germline CDR1 reads KGHSH; CDR2 reads LQKENI. J lost 5 bases, V lost 3 bases, and 10 bases had no gene match. The CDR3 covers 16 residues. CDR3 DNA sequence: TGTGCCAGCTCACCGGTCGCCCTAGCGGGAGTGGACGAGCAGTACTTC. This translates into CASSPVALAGVDEQYF.

This clone appeared once. The CDR3 is CASSYFGTSITETQYF. The CDR3 coding sequence is TGTGCCAGCAGTTACTTTGGGACTAGTATAACAGAGACCCAGTACTTC. The V call is TRBV6-6, the J call TRBJ2-5; 8 bases map to TRBD2. This CDR3 spans 16 amino acids. V lost 1 base, J lost 4 bases, and 8 bases stayed unmatched. The V gene's germline CDR1 is MNHNY and CDR2 SVGAGI (reference sequence).

This clone showed up just once. The chain uses TRBV30 and TRBJ2-1, with 8 bases that match TRBD2. J gave up 10 bases and V 3 bases, and 17 bases lay outside the gene matches. Germline V gene lookup returns CDR1 GTSNPN and CDR2 SVGIG (reference sequence). The CDR3 runs to 16 residues. The CDR3 DNA reads as TGTGCCTGGAGGACTACGGGGCGGGGGGCCGTACGGGAGCAGTTCTTC. Translating it yields CAWRTTGRGAVREQFF.

The chain recombines TRBV4-1 with TRBJ1-1; 8 bases are a match to TRBD1. With 0 bases clipped from V and 9 bases from J, the junction kept 18 bases outside the gene matches. The CDR3 sequence is 18 residues long. CDR1 is MGHRA, CDR2 YSYEKL, per germline. The CDR3 bases are TGCGCCAGCAGCCAAGAACAGGGGGTCGGGCGGGAGAAGAGAAAAGCTTTCTTT. This translates into CASSQEQGVGREKRKAFF.

The CDR3 loop reads CASGLGGPYNEQFF. DNA for the CDR3: TGTGCTAGTGGTTTGGGAGGGCCGTACAATGAGCAGTTCTTC. The chain joins TRBV12-5 to TRBJ2-1; D may be TRBD2 (5 bases). With 1 base removed from V and 4 bases from J, the gap between germline ends came to 8 bases. The germline CDR1 and CDR2 sequences are LGHNT and FRNRAP. The CDR3 is 14 amino acids.

The chain uses TRBV7-9 and TRBJ1-1; D ambiguous. The CDR3 length is 13 residues. CDR1 is SEHNR and CDR2 is FQNEAQ in the germline V gene (reference sequence). Deletions cut 3 bases from V and 0 bases from J, with 5 bases between. The CDR3 here is CASSFRVNTEAFF. The DNA of the CDR3 is TGTGCCAGCAGCTTTCGGGTGAACACTGAAGCTTTCTTT.

This chain uses TRBV2 with TRBJ1-4, with D possibly TRBD1 on 5 matching bases. Germline V gene sequence: CDR1 SNHLY, CDR2 FYNNEI. CDR3 length equals 14 residues. Trimming cost V 7 bases and J 8 bases, with 17 bases left between them. DNA of the CDR3: TGTGCCAGCAATGCAAGACAGTTTGGGGAAAAACTGTTTTTT. This gives the protein CASNARQFGEKLFF.

The rearrangement joins TRBV29-1 to TRBJ2-1, with TRBD1 identical over 9 bases. The germline V gene has CDR1 SQVTM and CDR2 ANQGSEA. This CDR3 has 13 residues. Trimming removed 7 bases from V and 4 bases from J; junction bases left unmatched: 5. CDR3 loop: CSARTGDYNEQFF. In DNA form, the CDR3 reads TGCAGCGCGCGGACAGGGGATTACAATGAGCAGTTCTTC.

The chain couples TRBV6-5 to TRBJ2-1; 7 nucleotides align to TRBD2. Per germline, CDR1 MNHEY and CDR2 SVGAGI. The CDR3 runs to 15 residues. After removal of 5 bases from V and 1 base from J, the junction contained 5 bases not matched to a gene. The CDR3: CASSKKAGSYNEQFF. CDR3 bases: TGTGCCAGCAGTAAAAAAGCGGGATCCTACAATGAGCAGTTCTTC.

Here the CDR3 DNA reads TGTGCCAGCAGTTTAGGCAGAACAGATACGCAGTATTTT. Its protein is CASSLGRTDTQYF. The V gene is TRBV27, the J gene TRBJ2-3; D remains unclear. The V end was cut by 2 bases, the J end by 3 bases, with 6 bases between. This CDR3 is 13 amino acids long. Germline V lookup: CDR1 MNHEY, CDR2 SMNVEV (reference sequence).

The CDR3 loop is CASSLGLVDEQYF. As DNA, the CDR3 is TGTGCCAGCAGCTTGGGGCTAGTCGACGAGCAGTACTTC. V usage is TRBV7-6 and J usage is TRBJ2-7; D might be TRBD1 (5 bases). Trimming took 3 bases from V and 5 from J, leaving 11 bases between them. The CDR3 covers 13 residues. Germline lookup yields CDR1 SGHVS and CDR2 FNYEAQ.

In DNA form, the CDR3 reads TGTGCCAGCAGTTTCGGGACAGGGGACAATGAGCAGTTCTTC. As protein: CASSFGTGDNEQFF. The genes are TRBV6-5 and TRBJ2-1, with 10 bases fitting TRBD1. Unmatched junction bases numbered 2, after V lost 4 bases and J lost 5 bases. The CDR3 is 14 amino acids. CDR1 and CDR2 (germline): MNHEY, SVGAGI.